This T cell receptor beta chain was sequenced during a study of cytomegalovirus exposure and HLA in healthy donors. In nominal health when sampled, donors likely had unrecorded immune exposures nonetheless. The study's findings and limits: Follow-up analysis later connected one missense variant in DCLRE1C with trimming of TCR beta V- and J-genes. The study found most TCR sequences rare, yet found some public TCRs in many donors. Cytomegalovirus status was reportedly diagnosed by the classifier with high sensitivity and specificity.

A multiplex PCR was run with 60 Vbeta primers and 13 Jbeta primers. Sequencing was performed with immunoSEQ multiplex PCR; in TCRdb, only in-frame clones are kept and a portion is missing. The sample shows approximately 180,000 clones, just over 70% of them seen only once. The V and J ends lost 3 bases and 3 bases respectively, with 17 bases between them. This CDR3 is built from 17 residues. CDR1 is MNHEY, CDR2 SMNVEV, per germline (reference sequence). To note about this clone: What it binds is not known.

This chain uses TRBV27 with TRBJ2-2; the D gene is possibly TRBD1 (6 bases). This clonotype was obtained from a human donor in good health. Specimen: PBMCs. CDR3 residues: CASSFTYRVGDTGELFF. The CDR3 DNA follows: TGTGCCAGCAGTTTTACGTACAGGGTAGGGGACACCGGGGAGCTGTTTTTT.